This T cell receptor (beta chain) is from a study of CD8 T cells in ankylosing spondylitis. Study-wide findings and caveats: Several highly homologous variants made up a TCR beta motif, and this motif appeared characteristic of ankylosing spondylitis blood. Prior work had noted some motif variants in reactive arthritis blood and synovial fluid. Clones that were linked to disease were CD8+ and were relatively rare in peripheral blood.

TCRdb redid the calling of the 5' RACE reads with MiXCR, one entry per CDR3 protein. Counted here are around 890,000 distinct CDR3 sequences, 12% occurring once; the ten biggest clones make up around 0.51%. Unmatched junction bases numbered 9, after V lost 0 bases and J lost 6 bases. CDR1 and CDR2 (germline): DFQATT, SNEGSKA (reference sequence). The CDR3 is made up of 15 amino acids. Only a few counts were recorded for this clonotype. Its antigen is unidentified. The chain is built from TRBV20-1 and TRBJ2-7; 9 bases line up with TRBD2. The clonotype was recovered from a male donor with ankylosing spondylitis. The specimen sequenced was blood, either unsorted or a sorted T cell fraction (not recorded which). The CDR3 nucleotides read TGCAGTGCTAGAGATCCTGCGGGAGGGCGACCCGAGCAGTACTTC. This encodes CSARDPAGGRPEQYF.